Below are 15 T cell receptor beta chains sequenced from a single sample in a study of T-cell memory formation after mild COVID-19. From the 5' RACE reads, TCRdb called clonotypes with MiXCR, one entry per CDR3 protein. The sample shows about half a million distinct CDR3 sequences, roughly 20% of them seen only once. The sequenced sample was PBMCs or a T cell subset sorted from them (not recorded which). These receptors all stem from an adult woman who had mild COVID-19 (a few samples of this study predate the infection). Cell type and time point are not known.

In this sample, this clonotype turned up a few times. This sequence joins TRBV3-1 and TRBJ2-1; D unresolved. CDR1 and CDR2 (germline): LGHDT, YNNKEL (reference sequence). CDR3 length: 15 amino acids. The V gene lost 4 bases and the J gene lost 6 bases, with 16 bases spanning the gap. CDR3: CASSLARLDLNEQFF. In DNA form, the CDR3 reads TGTGCCAGCAGCCTTGCCCGACTGGACCTCAATGAGCAGTTCTTC.

The DNA of the CDR3 is TGTGCCAGTAGCCCTCCGGATGGGGCCGGGGAGCTGTTTTTT. Encoded protein: CASSPPDGAGELFF. The rearrangement links TRBV19 to TRBJ2-2, with D hard to call. Looked up from germline, CDR1 is LNHDA and CDR2 is SQIVND (reference sequence). With 6 bases removed from V and 6 bases from J, the gap between germline ends came to 14 bases. The CDR3 has 14 amino acids.

The table lists this clonotype with a few counts. The gene calls are TRBV4-1 and TRBJ1-5, with TRBD1 matching 8 bases. V gave up 4 bases and J gave up 7 bases; unmatched junction bases: 9. Germline assignment: CDR1 MGHRA and CDR2 YSYEKL. The CDR3 totals 15 residues. In DNA, the CDR3 is TGCGCCAGCAGCCCACGGGACAGGCCTAGGCAGCCCCAGCATTTT. Its protein is CASSPRDRPRQPQHF.

This clonotype has more than one count but fewer than ten. The CDR3: CASSPPGTWDYGYTF. CDR3 sequence (DNA): TGTGCCAGCAGCCCGCCGGGTACCTGGGACTATGGCTACACCTTC. The V gene is TRBV6-2 or TRBV6-3, the J gene TRBJ1-2; D is uncertain. Trimming removed 6 bases at V and 3 bases at J, with 17 bases between. Per the germline V gene, CDR1 is MNHEY and CDR2 is SVGEGT. The CDR3 totals 15 residues.

Only a few counts were recorded for this clonotype. V and J are TRBV12-3 or TRBV12-4 and TRBJ1-2; maybe TRBD1 (5 bases). There are 14 residues in the CDR3. V was cut by 4 bases and J by 4 bases, with 13 bases left in between. The CDR3, as DNA: TGTGCCAGCAGTTCCTCGGGACTTTTCTATGGCTACACCTTC. This gives the protein CASSSSGLFYGYTF.

The chain combines TRBV5-1 with TRBJ1-1; D remains unclear. Germline CDR1 and CDR2: SGHRS and YFSETQ. The germline V and J ends were trimmed by 4 bases and 0 bases, with 13 bases remaining between them. This CDR3 spans 15 amino acids. The CDR3 loop is CASSENSYMNTEAFF. CDR3 nucleotide sequence: TGCGCCAGCAGCGAGAACTCTTACATGAACACTGAAGCTTTCTTT.

The chain carries TRBV9 and TRBJ2-2; 7 bases line up with TRBD1. The germline V gene has CDR1 SGDLS and CDR2 YYNGEE. The CDR3 has 16 residues. Trimming at V came to 0 bases and at J to 3 bases, leaving 5 bases not matched to a gene. CDR3: CASSVVGGLDTGELFF. The CDR3 region has the DNA TGTGCCAGCAGCGTAGTAGGGGGCTTGGACACCGGGGAGCTGTTTTTT.

This clonotype was seen only a few times. The chain links TRBV11-2 to TRBJ2-3; D uncertain. The CDR3 is made up of 13 amino acids. Germline V gives CDR1 SGHAT, CDR2 FQNNGV. V gave up 7 bases and J gave up 2 bases, with 10 bases separating them. DNA of the CDR3: TGTGCCAGCAATATGGATTACACAGATACGCAGTATTTT. Translation gives CASNMDYTDTQYF.

The CDR3 DNA sequence: TGTGCCAGCAGCGACCGGGACAGCCTTGTCCCCCGTAGGACTGAAGCTTTCTTT. Its translation: CASSDRDSLVPRRTEAFF. The chain couples TRBV7-3 to TRBJ1-1, with 7 positions matching TRBD1. In germline, CDR1 is SGHTA, CDR2 FQGTGA. V shed 5 bases, J shed 5 bases, and the junction held 20 bases outside the gene matches. The length of the CDR3 is 18 residues. Full variable domain (remainder filled in from reference TRBV7-3 and TRBJ1-1): GAGVSQTPSNKVTEKGKYVELRCDPISGHTALYWYRQSLGQGPEFLIYFQGTGAADDSGLPNDRFFAVRPEGSVSTLKIQRTERGDSAVYLCASSDRDSLVPRRTEAFFGQGTRLTVV.

This clonotype showed up many times. The J gene is TRBJ1-4, the V gene TRBV20-1; unclear D gene. Germline assignment: CDR1 DFQATT and CDR2 SNEGSKA (reference sequence). The CDR3 is 12 amino acids. The V and J ends lost 2 bases and 8 bases respectively, with 9 bases between them. In DNA, the CDR3 is TGCAGTGCTAGATCTACTGGGGAAAAACTGTTTTTT. Translated: CSARSTGEKLFF.

This clonotype appeared a few times. The CDR3 bases are TGCAGTGCTAGAGCGCGTTTGACTCGGACAGGGGGCACAGAGACCCAGTACTTC. This translates into CSARARLTRTGGTETQYF. The chain recombines TRBV20-1 with TRBJ2-5; 11 bases line up with TRBD1. Germline V CDR1 and CDR2: DFQATT, SNEGSKA (reference sequence). The CDR3 sequence is 18 residues long. V was pared by 1 base and J by 4 bases, with 14 bases of the junction left unmatched.

DNA for the CDR3: TGCGCCAGCAGCCAAAGTCCAGGGGGCTGGTACGAGCAGTACTTC. Residues: CASSQSPGGWYEQYF. The chain is built from TRBV4-1 and TRBJ2-7, with TRBD1 matching 8 bases. Germline V lookup: CDR1 MGHRA, CDR2 YSYEKL. This CDR3 is built from 15 residues. Trimming took 2 bases from V and 4 from J; bases not matched to a gene: 7.

The chain has TRBV14 and TRBJ2-3; D is possibly TRBD1 or TRBD2 (5 bases each). The CDR3 runs to 16 residues. Germline V lookup: CDR1 SGHDN, CDR2 FVKESK. V was shortened by 0 bases and J by 0 bases, with 10 bases between the two germline ends. CDR3 in amino acids: CASSQDPGPSTDTQYF. In DNA, the CDR3 is TGTGCCAGCAGCCAAGATCCGGGGCCTAGCACAGATACGCAGTATTTT.

The chain combines TRBV9 with TRBJ2-2; 8 bases line up with TRBD1. V was clipped by 0 bases and J by 3 bases; unmatched bases: 4. CDR1 is SGDLS, CDR2 YYNGEE, per germline. This CDR3 has 16 residues. The CDR3 loop is CASSVEPGGDTGELFF. The CDR3 bases are TGTGCCAGCAGCGTAGAGCCAGGGGGCGACACCGGGGAGCTGTTTTTT. Using reference TRBV9 and TRBJ2-2 for the parts outside the CDR3, the full variable domain is DSGVTQTPKHLITATGQRVTLRCSPRSGDLSVYWYQQSLDQGLQFLIQYYNGEERAKGNILERFSAQQFPDLHSELNLSSLELGDSALYFCASSVEPGGDTGELFFGEGSRLTVL.

In this sample, this clonotype turned up a few times. One end of the junction fails to match germline, which may point to a read error. The chain couples TRBV29-1 to TRBJ1-5; 11 nucleotides align to TRBD1. Looked up from germline, CDR1 is SQVTM and CDR2 is ANQGSEA. The CDR3 contains 11 residues. In DNA, the CDR3 is TGCAGCGTTGAGGCTGGACAGGGGGCCGTTTTC. It codes for CSVEAGQGAVF.